This is a list of T cell receptor beta chains from one sample in a study of T cell responses to AZD1222 COVID-19 vaccine. Some clones are missing from TCRdb's copy, which holds only in-frame ones; the method was immunoSEQ multiplex PCR. The profile shows some 120,000 clones, 80% to 95% of them singletons. The sample in question was peripheral blood, obtained on day 0 of AZD1222 vaccination. These receptors were taken from an adult in good health. CDR3s include the opening cysteine and the closing phenylalanine or tryptophan.

TRBV6-4	TRBJ1-6	CASNNRVWRNSPLHF
TRBV5-1	TRBJ2-7	CASSPGTGGYEQYF
TRBV24-1	TRBJ1-5	CATSGQGGGNQPQHF
TRBV30	TRBJ2-1	CAWSRTVEQFF
TRBV2	TRBJ1-4	CASTRGQGNEKLFF
TRBV2	TRBJ2-7	CASRTPRAYEQYF
TRBV7-8	TRBJ2-3	CASSLGRLLGTSGSGTQYF
TRBV29-1	TRBJ2-4	CSVVTGDIQYF
TRBV4-2	TRBJ1-2	CASSQVGPKGYTF
TRBV5-1	TRBJ1-2	CASSLAAGAHGYTF
TRBV5-1	TRBJ1-3	CASSWGAAAGNTIYF
TRBV5-6	TRBJ1-4	CASSYRHQGAGEKLFF
TRBV6-6	TRBJ2-7	CASSQLGVGEQYF
TRBV27	TRBJ2-3	CASSLISPWGTDTQYF
TRBV24-1	TRBJ1-1	CATSGGPTEAFF
TRBV5-1	TRBJ2-7	CASSFGGSSYEQYF
TRBV21-1	TRBJ1-6	CASSKPLAGGYSPLHF
TRBV6-6	TRBJ2-7	CASTLTSGEQYF
TRBV6-1	TRBJ2-5	CASSDRDMAQETQYF
TRBV13	TRBJ1-5	CASSFGAVSNQPQHF
TRBV12-3/TRBV12-4	TRBJ1-3	CATDRGRGNTIYF
TRBV21-1	TRBJ2-7	CASSNRRIAYEQYF
TRBV28	TRBJ2-5	CASSLPGIQETQYF
TRBV9	TRBJ2-1	CASSVEGAWEYNEQFF
TRBV4-2	TRBJ2-1	CASSQGSESGGYNEQFF
TRBV27	TRBJ2-5	CASSFDRGWETQYF
TRBV24-1	TRBJ1-5	CATSDSEINSNQPQHF
TRBV6-5	TRBJ2-1	CASSLTSGSSYNEQFF
TRBV7-2	TRBJ2-1	CASSLDLGAGRVEQFF
TRBV23-1	TRBJ2-7	CASSRGDNLYEQYF
TRBV16	TRBJ1-2	CASSQWGYGYTF
TRBV6-5	TRBJ2-7	CASSRTSGPPYEQYF
TRBV28	TRBJ2-2	CVAGVRNTGELFF
TRBV5-1	TRBJ1-4	CASSLAIGRYEKLFF
TRBV2	TRBJ1-5	CASSVGAVRNQPQHF